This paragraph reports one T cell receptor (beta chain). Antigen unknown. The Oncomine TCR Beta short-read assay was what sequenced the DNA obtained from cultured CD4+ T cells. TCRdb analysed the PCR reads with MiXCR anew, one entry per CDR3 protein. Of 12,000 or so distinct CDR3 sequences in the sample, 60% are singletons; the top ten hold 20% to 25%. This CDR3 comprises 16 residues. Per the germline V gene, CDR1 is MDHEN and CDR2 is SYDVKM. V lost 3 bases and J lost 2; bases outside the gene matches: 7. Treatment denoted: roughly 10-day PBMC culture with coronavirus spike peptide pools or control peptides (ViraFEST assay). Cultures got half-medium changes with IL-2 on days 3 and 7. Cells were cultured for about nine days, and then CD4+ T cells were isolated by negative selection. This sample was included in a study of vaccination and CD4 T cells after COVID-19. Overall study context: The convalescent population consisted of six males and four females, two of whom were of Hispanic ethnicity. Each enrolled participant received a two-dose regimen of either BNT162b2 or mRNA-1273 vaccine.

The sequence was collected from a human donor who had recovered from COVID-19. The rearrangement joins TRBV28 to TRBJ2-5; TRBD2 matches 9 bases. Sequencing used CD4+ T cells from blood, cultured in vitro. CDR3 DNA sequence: TGTGCCAGCAGTTTGGCGCTAGCGGGGCCGCAAGAGACCCAGTACTTC. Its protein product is CASSLALAGPQETQYF.